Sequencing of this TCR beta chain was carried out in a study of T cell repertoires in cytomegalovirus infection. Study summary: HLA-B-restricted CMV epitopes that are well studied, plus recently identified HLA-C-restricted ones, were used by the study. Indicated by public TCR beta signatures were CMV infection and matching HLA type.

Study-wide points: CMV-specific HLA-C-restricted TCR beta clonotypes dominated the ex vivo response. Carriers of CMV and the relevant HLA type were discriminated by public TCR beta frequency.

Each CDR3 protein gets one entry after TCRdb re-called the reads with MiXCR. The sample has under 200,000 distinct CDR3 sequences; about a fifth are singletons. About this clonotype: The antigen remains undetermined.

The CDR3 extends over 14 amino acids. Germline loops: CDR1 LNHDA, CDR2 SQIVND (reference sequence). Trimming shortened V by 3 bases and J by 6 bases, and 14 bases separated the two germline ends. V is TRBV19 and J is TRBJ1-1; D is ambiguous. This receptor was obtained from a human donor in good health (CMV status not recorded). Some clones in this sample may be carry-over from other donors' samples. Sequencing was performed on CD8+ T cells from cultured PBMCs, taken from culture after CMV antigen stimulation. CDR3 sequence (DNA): TGTGCCAGTAGTATCGGCCCGGGCGTCGCTGAAGCTTTCTTT. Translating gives CASSIGPGVAEAFF.